The present T cell receptor beta chain was sequenced within a study of cytomegalovirus exposure and HLA in healthy donors. Study details: Counted in an early data release were about 85 million unique TCRs from HLA-typed donors. Study results and caveats: Specific recognition of CMV antigens was confirmed in vitro for a few chains (all CMV-associated). The classifier was said to identify cytomegalovirus status with high specificity and sensitivity.

13 Jbeta primers and 60 Vbeta primers were used for the PCR. Measured with immunoSEQ multiplex PCR; TCRdb has only the in-frame clones, and not every one. The sample lists about 150,000 clones, around 67% occurring once. The CDR3 length is 14 residues. J lost 3 bases, V lost 1 base, and 2 bases had no gene match. Germline lookup yields CDR1 SGHTA and CDR2 FQGNSA. As regards this clone: The antigen is undetermined.

This clonotype originated in a man aged 18 to 30 in good health and CMV-seropositive. Sequencing was done on a sample of PBMCs. This sequence joins TRBV7-2 and TRBJ2-5, with 7 nucleotides matching TRBD2. The CDR3 bases are TGTGCCAGCAGCTTAGGGGGACTAAAAGAGACCCAGTACTTC. Amino acid sequence: CASSLGGLKETQYF.